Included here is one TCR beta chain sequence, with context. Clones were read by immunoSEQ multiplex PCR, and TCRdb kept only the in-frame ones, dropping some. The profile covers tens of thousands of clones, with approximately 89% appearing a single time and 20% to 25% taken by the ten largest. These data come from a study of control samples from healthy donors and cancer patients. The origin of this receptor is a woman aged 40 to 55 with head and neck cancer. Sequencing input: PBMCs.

In DNA, the CDR3 is TGTGCCAGCAGCTTAGAGAACGGTCGACAATACGAGCAGTACTTC. This translates into CASSLENGRQYEQYF. The chain joins TRBV7-8 to TRBJ2-7; D ambiguous. The germline V and J ends were trimmed by 1 base and 4 bases, with 14 bases remaining between them. Germline CDR1 reads SGHVS; CDR2 reads FQNEAQ. The CDR3 totals 15 residues.